This TCR beta chain was retrieved from a study of blood T cell repertoires in COVID-19. Original processing methods: Amplification with reference gene primers provided the estimates of nucleated cell counts. Measured with immunoSEQ multiplex PCR; TCRdb has only the in-frame clones, and not every one. V, J and clone size are taken as reported in that table, and D and trimming were inferred from the DNA itself. In the table there are approximately 220,000 clones, 85% of which are singletons. The germline V and J ends were trimmed by 3 bases and 3 bases, with 17 bases remaining between them. The CDR3 length is 17 residues. Germline CDR1 reads MGHRA; CDR2 reads YSYEKL. The cohort comprised adults aged roughly 18 to 100 years residing in 24 US areas. Assignments of participants to cohorts depended upon their own reported clinical history. Recovery meant two consecutive negative NP/OP PCR tests, professional clearance, or resolved symptoms.

The sample taken for sequencing was PBMCs or T cells enriched from blood (not recorded which). This TCR derives from a man aged 40-49 years who had recovered from COVID-19. The gene calls are TRBV4-1 and TRBJ2-2; a possible D gene is TRBD2 (6 bases). CDR3 nucleotides: TGCGCCAGCAGCCAGGGTTTGGGGGGATTAGACACCGGGGAGCTGTTTTTT. Protein: CASSQGLGGLDTGELFF.